Each of the 19 T cell receptor beta chains below was sequenced from the same sample in a study of T cell responses to AZD1222 COVID-19 vaccine. Repertoires were generated with immunoSEQ multiplex PCR, while TCRdb's copy carries only in-frame clones and drops some. The table shows about 99,000 clones, with roughly 90% occurring only once. The source was peripheral blood, collected on day 0 of AZD1222 vaccination. The receptor set was obtained from an adult in good health.

CDR3 DNA: TGTGCCAGCAGCTCGGGACTAAACCATCCTAGCACAGATACGCAGTATTTT. It specifies CASSSGLNHPSTDTQYF. J is TRBJ2-3 and V is TRBV7-2; 7 positions match TRBD2. The germline CDR1 and CDR2 sequences are SGHTA and FQGNSA. This CDR3 has 17 residues. Trimming took 4 bases from V and 0 from J; bases not matched to a gene: 10.

In its sample, this clone was seen a few times. The chain joins TRBV10-2 to TRBJ1-5, with 8 bases that match TRBD1. With 0 bases clipped from V and 4 bases from J, the junction kept 5 bases outside the gene matches. The V gene's germline CDR1 is WSHSY and CDR2 SAAADI. The CDR3 extends over 16 amino acids. The CDR3 DNA is TGCGCCAGCAGTGAGTCACAGGACAGGGTGAATCAGCCCCAGCATTTT. Translating gives CASSESQDRVNQPQHF.

The CDR3 sequence: CASSSPRGELFF. For the CDR3, the DNA is TGTGCCAGCAGTTCACCGCGGGGGGAGCTGTTTTTT. V and J are TRBV12-3 or TRBV12-4 and TRBJ2-2; D remains ambiguous. The germline V and J ends were trimmed by 4 bases and 8 bases, with 8 bases remaining between them. The CDR3 loop spans 12 amino acids.

The V and J genes are TRBV10-3 and TRBJ2-5; D is ambiguous. CDR1 is ENHRY and CDR2 is SYGVKD in the germline V gene. The V gene lost 3 bases and the J gene lost 2 bases, with 7 bases spanning the gap. The CDR3 sequence is 13 residues long. This chain's CDR3 is CAISDLGQETQYF. Here the CDR3 DNA reads TGTGCCATCAGTGATCTGGGTCAAGAGACCCAGTACTTC.

This clone has only one observation. Other DNA sequences in the sample encode the same CDR3. This chain's CDR3 is CASSGQGSGNTIYF. The DNA of the CDR3 is TGTGCCAGTAGTGGACAGGGATCTGGAAACACCATATATTTT. J is TRBJ1-3 and V is TRBV19, with 8 bases matching TRBD1. Unmatched junction bases numbered 1, after V lost 5 bases and J lost 1 base. CDR1 and CDR2 (germline): LNHDA, SQIVND (reference sequence). The CDR3 runs 14 residues.

The V and J genes are TRBV18 and TRBJ2-5; 8 bases line up with TRBD1. Germline V CDR1 and CDR2: KGHSH, LQKENI. This CDR3 comprises 14 residues. With V trimmed by 2 bases and J by 5 bases, 4 bases remained unmatched. The CDR3 loop reads CASSPVTGEETQYF. The CDR3 DNA reads TGTGCCAGCTCACCAGTGACAGGGGAGGAGACCCAGTACTTC.

This clone has just one count. This chain uses TRBV28 with TRBJ1-2, with D possibly being TRBD1 (5 bases). The ends were cut back, 8 bases at V and 4 bases at J, with 14 bases in the middle. This CDR3 region has 13 residues. The germline V gene has CDR1 MDHEN and CDR2 SYDVKM. The CDR3: CASGAAGSYGYTF. Written as DNA, the CDR3 is TGTGCCAGCGGGGCGGCGGGGTCCTATGGCTACACCTTC.

The chain couples TRBV7-9 to TRBJ2-5; 9 nucleotides line up with TRBD2. This CDR3 contains 15 residues. The germline gives CDR1 SEHNR, CDR2 FQNEAQ (reference sequence). Germline trimming cut 2 bases from V and 4 bases from J; bases unmatched to any gene: 5. CDR3 sequence (DNA): TGTGCCAGCAGCTTAATAGCGGGAGACCCAGAGACCCAGTACTTC. It is translated as CASSLIAGDPETQYF.

The V and J genes are TRBV7-9 and TRBJ2-7; 7 bases agree with TRBD1. The CDR3 runs to 15 residues. From germline, CDR1 is SEHNR and CDR2 FQNEAQ (reference sequence). Germline trimming cut 2 bases from V and 5 bases from J; bases unmatched to any gene: 9. This CDR3 reads CASSLTTGVYDEQYF. The CDR3, as DNA: TGTGCCAGCAGCTTAACAACAGGGGTTTACGACGAGCAGTACTTC.

The chain recombines TRBV18 with TRBJ1-1; D is unclear. The V end lost 3 bases, the J end lost 6 bases, and 11 bases lay between the germline ends. The CDR3 loop spans 13 amino acids. Germline CDR1 and CDR2: KGHSH and LQKENI. As DNA, the CDR3 is TGTGCCAGCTCACCCGACGGACGGGCTGAAGCTTTCTTT. Protein sequence: CASSPDGRAEAFF.

This chain uses TRBV12-5 with TRBJ2-5; 8 nucleotides agree with TRBD1. Trimming removed 7 bases from V and 5 bases from J; junction bases left unmatched: 3. This CDR3 spans 12 amino acids. Germline-derived CDR1 and CDR2 are LGHNT and FRNRAP. CDR3: CASADRAETQYF. The CDR3 nucleotides read TGTGCTAGTGCGGACAGGGCGGAGACCCAGTACTTC.

The chain employs TRBV4-1 and TRBJ1-5, with no clear D. Germline CDR1 and CDR2: MGHRA and YSYEKL. Deletions cut 1 base from V and 3 bases from J, with 4 bases between. The CDR3 runs 13 residues. For the CDR3, the DNA is TGCGCCAGCAGCCAAGGGTACAATCAGCCCCAGCATTTT. Amino acid sequence: CASSQGYNQPQHF.

V gene TRBV30 combines with J gene TRBJ1-2; unclear D gene. V lost 0 bases and J 8 bases, leaving 7 bases between the germline ends. This CDR3 region has 11 residues. CDR1 GTSNPN and CDR2 SVGIG come from the germline V gene (reference sequence). The CDR3: CAWSVRGGYTF. DNA of the CDR3: TGTGCCTGGAGTGTACGAGGAGGCTACACCTTC.

The chain employs TRBV9 and TRBJ1-2; TRBD1 aligns across 7 bases. This CDR3 is built from 16 residues. The trim removed 3 bases at V and 0 bases at J, leaving 8 bases unmatched. The germline V gene encodes CDR1 SGDLS and CDR2 YYNGEE. The CDR3 is CASSGPTGLANYGYTF. The CDR3 DNA reads TGTGCCAGCAGCGGCCCGACAGGGTTGGCTAACTATGGCTACACCTTC.

This clone was seen once. The V and J genes are TRBV18 and TRBJ2-1; TRBD2 aligns across 10 bases. The CDR3 is made up of 15 amino acids. CDR1 is KGHSH, CDR2 LQKENI, per germline. J gave up 5 bases and V 6 bases, and 7 bases lay outside the gene matches. The CDR3 sequence is CASSTKREGHNEQFF. The CDR3 DNA reads as TGTGCCAGCTCTACGAAGCGGGAGGGCCACAATGAGCAGTTCTTC.

The V and J genes are TRBV5-4 and TRBJ2-7; 8 bases match TRBD2. The length of the CDR3 is 15 residues. The V segment lost 1 base and the J segment 3 bases; nucleotides outside the gene matches: 6. CDR1 is SGHNT and CDR2 is YYREEE in the germline V gene (reference sequence). CDR3 region: CASSLRSSGYYEQYF. The CDR3, as DNA: TGTGCCAGCAGCTTGAGGTCTAGCGGGTACTACGAGCAGTACTTC.

J is TRBJ1-1 and V is TRBV7-9, with D possibly TRBD1 on 5 matching bases. The V gene's germline CDR1 is SEHNR and CDR2 FQNEAQ (reference sequence). Deletions cut 3 bases from V and 3 bases from J, with 17 bases between. This CDR3 spans 16 amino acids. CDR3 sequence reads: CASSLGGGERDTEAFF. The CDR3 DNA reads TGTGCCAGCAGCTTGGGGGGAGGAGAAAGGGACACTGAAGCTTTCTTT.

This chain connects TRBV4-1 to TRBJ2-7, with 14 bases lining up with TRBD2. The CDR3 length is 17 residues. Trimming took 3 bases from V and 3 from J; bases not matched to a gene: 7. Germline lookup yields CDR1 MGHRA and CDR2 YSYEKL. The CDR3: CASSHLGTSGSNYEQYF. The CDR3, as DNA: TGCGCCAGCAGCCATCTAGGGACTAGCGGGAGTAACTACGAGCAGTACTTC.

The rearrangement links TRBV28 to TRBJ1-5; 10 nucleotides align to TRBD1. The V segment lost 6 bases and the J segment 4 bases; nucleotides outside the gene matches: 9. The CDR3 spans 16 residues. Germline V gene sequence: CDR1 MDHEN, CDR2 SYDVKM. The CDR3 loop reads CASSLWGQGLNQPQHF. CDR3 in DNA: TGTGCCAGCAGCCTTTGGGGACAGGGGCTGAATCAGCCCCAGCATTTT.